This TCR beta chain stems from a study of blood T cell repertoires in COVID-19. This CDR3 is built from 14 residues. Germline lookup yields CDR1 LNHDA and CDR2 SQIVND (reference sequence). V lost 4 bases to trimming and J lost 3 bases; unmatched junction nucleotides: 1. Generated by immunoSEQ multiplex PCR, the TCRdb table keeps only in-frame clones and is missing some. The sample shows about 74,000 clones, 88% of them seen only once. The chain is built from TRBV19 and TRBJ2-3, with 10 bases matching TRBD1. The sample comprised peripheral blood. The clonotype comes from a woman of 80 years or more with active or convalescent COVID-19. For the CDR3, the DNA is TGTGCCAGTAGTAAGGGACAGGGGACAGATACGCAGTATTTT. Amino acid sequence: CASSKGQGTDTQYF.